Listed below are T cell receptor beta chains from one sample, sequenced in a study of blood T cells in healthy people across ages. TCRdb reanalysed the 5' RACE reads using MiXCR and keeps one entry per CDR3 protein. Altogether around 820,000 distinct CDR3 sequences are present, around 25% being singletons, with the ten largest covering around 3.6%. The data were also submitted as part of a second study, on T cells of mothers and their children.

Sequencing was carried out using blood. The receptors originated from a boy aged 5 to 17 in good health. Both conserved end residues are part of each CDR3. Each record gives: clone size, J gene, V gene, D gene, CDR3 protein, CDR3 DNA. D genes are given only for firm matches. A row's size may be missing; if present it is once, few, many or a size class.

clone size: NA
J gene: TRBJ2-1
V gene: TRBV19
D gene: NA
CDR3 protein: CASSIGGRAYYNEQFF
CDR3 DNA: TGTGCCAGTAGTATAGGAGGCAGGGCCTACTACAATGAGCAGTTCTTC

clone size: NA
J gene: TRBJ2-7
V gene: TRBV11-2
D gene: NA
CDR3 protein: CASSKIAVSYEQYF
CDR3 DNA: TGTGCCAGCAGCAAAATAGCGGTCTCCTACGAGCAGTACTTC

clone size: few
J gene: TRBJ2-5
V gene: TRBV28
D gene: TRBD2
CDR3 protein: CASRTAGEGVETQYF
CDR3 DNA: TGTGCCAGCAGGACAGCGGGGGAGGGGGTTGAGACCCAGTACTTC

clone size: NA
J gene: TRBJ2-3
V gene: TRBV27
D gene: TRBD2
CDR3 protein: CASSYSTLGLASTDTQYF
CDR3 DNA: TGTGCCAGCAGCTACTCCACTCTGGGACTAGCTAGCACAGATACGCAGTATTTT

clone size: NA
J gene: TRBJ1-4
V gene: TRBV5-1
D gene: NA
CDR3 protein: CASSSQPAPNEKLFF
CDR3 DNA: TGCGCCAGCAGCTCCCAGCCCGCGCCTAATGAAAAACTGTTTTTT

clone size: NA
J gene: TRBJ2-7
V gene: TRBV7-2
D gene: TRBD2
CDR3 protein: CASSLGLAGGTAYEQYF
CDR3 DNA: TGTGCCAGCAGCTTAGGACTAGCGGGAGGGACCGCTTACGAGCAGTACTTC

clone size: few
J gene: TRBJ1-4
V gene: TRBV7-2
D gene: TRBD1
CDR3 protein: CASSPDRANEKLFF
CDR3 DNA: TGTGCCAGCAGCCCAGACAGGGCTAATGAAAAACTGTTTTTT

clone size: NA
J gene: TRBJ2-7
V gene: TRBV5-5
D gene: NA
CDR3 protein: CASSLEAEYYEQYF
CDR3 DNA: TGTGCCAGCAGCTTGGAGGCAGAGTACTACGAGCAGTACTTC

clone size: many
J gene: TRBJ2-7
V gene: TRBV6-2/TRBV6-3
D gene: NA
CDR3 protein: CASSGTDPYEQYF
CDR3 DNA: TGTGCCAGCAGTGGGACGGACCCCTACGAGCAGTACTTC

clone size: few
J gene: TRBJ2-1
V gene: TRBV4-1
D gene: NA
CDR3 protein: CASSQVLAFYNEQFF
CDR3 DNA: TGCGCCAGCAGCCAAGTGTTAGCGTTCTACAATGAGCAGTTCTTC

clone size: NA
J gene: TRBJ2-1
V gene: TRBV28
D gene: TRBD2
CDR3 protein: CASSAGLAASYNEQFF
CDR3 DNA: TGTGCCAGCAGTGCGGGACTAGCGGCGTCGTACAATGAGCAGTTCTTC

clone size: few
J gene: TRBJ2-1
V gene: TRBV6-2/TRBV6-3
D gene: TRBD2
CDR3 protein: CASSYGGTSNEQFF
CDR3 DNA: TGTGCCAGCAGTTACGGGGGGACTAGCAATGAGCAGTTCTTC

clone size: few
J gene: TRBJ1-1
V gene: TRBV7-8
D gene: NA
CDR3 protein: CASSWGPTRRDAEAFF
CDR3 DNA: TGTGCCAGCAGCTGGGGTCCTACGCGTCGGGATGCTGAAGCTTTCTTT

clone size: NA
J gene: TRBJ2-7
V gene: TRBV20-1
D gene: TRBD1
CDR3 protein: CSARRRPGGDEQYF
CDR3 DNA: TGCAGTGCTAGAAGGAGGCCAGGGGGCGACGAGCAGTACTTC

clone size: few
J gene: TRBJ2-1
V gene: TRBV6-5
D gene: NA
CDR3 protein: CASKIQRDYNEQFF
CDR3 DNA: TGTGCCAGCAAAATACAGAGGGACTACAATGAGCAGTTCTTC

clone size: NA
J gene: TRBJ2-7
V gene: TRBV28
D gene: TRBD1
CDR3 protein: CASSSPGQGHYEQYF
CDR3 DNA: TGTGCCAGCAGTTCTCCGGGACAGGGTCACTACGAGCAGTACTTC

clone size: NA
J gene: TRBJ2-1
V gene: TRBV10-2
D gene: NA
CDR3 protein: CASSEVSGRNEQFF
CDR3 DNA: TGCGCCAGCAGTGAGGTTTCCGGGCGTAATGAGCAGTTCTTC

clone size: NA
J gene: TRBJ2-2
V gene: TRBV7-9
D gene: NA
CDR3 protein: CASHFLGTGNTGELFF
CDR3 DNA: TGTGCCAGCCACTTCTTAGGGACGGGGAACACCGGGGAGCTGTTTTTT

clone size: NA
J gene: TRBJ2-1
V gene: TRBV19
D gene: NA
CDR3 protein: CASSILGADEQFF
CDR3 DNA: TGTGCCAGTAGTATTCTAGGCGCGGATGAGCAGTTCTTC

clone size: NA
J gene: TRBJ2-5
V gene: TRBV7-2
D gene: TRBD2
CDR3 protein: CASSLWAAGGGETQYF
CDR3 DNA: TGTGCCAGCAGCTTATGGGCAGCGGGCGGGGGGGAGACCCAGTACTTC

clone size: NA
J gene: TRBJ2-1
V gene: TRBV7-2
D gene: TRBD1
CDR3 protein: CASTRTGGYEQFF
CDR3 DNA: TGTGCCAGCACCCGGACAGGGGGGTATGAGCAGTTCTTC

clone size: few
J gene: TRBJ2-1
V gene: TRBV7-3
D gene: TRBD2
CDR3 protein: CASSLGYRIGGRASYNEQFF
CDR3 DNA: TGTGCCAGCAGCTTAGGGTATAGAATCGGCGGGAGGGCCTCCTATAATGAGCAGTTCTTC

clone size: NA
J gene: TRBJ2-5
V gene: TRBV7-2
D gene: NA
CDR3 protein: CASSLVGAHQETQYF
CDR3 DNA: TGTGCCAGCAGCTTAGTTGGGGCCCACCAAGAGACCCAGTACTTC

clone size: NA
J gene: TRBJ2-4
V gene: TRBV28
D gene: NA
CDR3 protein: CASSSASLGAENIQYF
CDR3 DNA: TGTGCCAGCAGTTCCGCCTCGCTGGGGGCTGAAAACATTCAGTACTTC

clone size: few
J gene: TRBJ2-5
V gene: TRBV29-1
D gene: NA
CDR3 protein: CSVLLDRGETQYF
CDR3 DNA: TGCAGCGTTCTCCTTGACAGAGGGGAGACCCAGTACTTC

clone size: NA
J gene: TRBJ2-5
V gene: TRBV10-2
D gene: NA
CDR3 protein: CASSEMSSPWGTQYF
CDR3 DNA: TGCGCCAGCAGTGAGATGTCTTCTCCCTGGGGGACCCAGTACTTC

clone size: NA
J gene: TRBJ2-3
V gene: TRBV2
D gene: TRBD1
CDR3 protein: CASNEDRAQTDTQYF
CDR3 DNA: TGTGCCAGCAATGAGGACAGGGCACAAACAGATACGCAGTATTTT

clone size: NA
J gene: TRBJ2-5
V gene: TRBV28
D gene: NA
CDR3 protein: CASSLKGSLQETQYF
CDR3 DNA: TGTGCCAGCAGTTTAAAGGGAAGTCTTCAAGAGACCCAGTACTTC

clone size: many
J gene: TRBJ2-5
V gene: TRBV12-3/TRBV12-4
D gene: TRBD2
CDR3 protein: CASSRTSGRETQYF
CDR3 DNA: TGTGCCAGCAGCCGTACTAGCGGGAGAGAGACCCAGTACTTC

clone size: NA
J gene: TRBJ2-1
V gene: TRBV7-3
D gene: NA
CDR3 protein: CASSLTGGAGLNEQFF
CDR3 DNA: TGCGCCAGCAGCTTAACTGGGGGGGCAGGGCTCAATGAGCAGTTCTTC

clone size: NA
J gene: TRBJ1-4
V gene: TRBV7-2
D gene: TRBD1
CDR3 protein: CASSWTGGEEKLFF
CDR3 DNA: TGTGCCAGCAGCTGGACAGGGGGAGAAGAAAAACTGTTTTTT

clone size: NA
J gene: TRBJ2-7
V gene: TRBV5-1
D gene: TRBD1
CDR3 protein: CASSLEGQGGWYEQYF
CDR3 DNA: TGCGCCAGCAGCTTGGAGGGACAGGGAGGATGGTACGAGCAGTACTTC